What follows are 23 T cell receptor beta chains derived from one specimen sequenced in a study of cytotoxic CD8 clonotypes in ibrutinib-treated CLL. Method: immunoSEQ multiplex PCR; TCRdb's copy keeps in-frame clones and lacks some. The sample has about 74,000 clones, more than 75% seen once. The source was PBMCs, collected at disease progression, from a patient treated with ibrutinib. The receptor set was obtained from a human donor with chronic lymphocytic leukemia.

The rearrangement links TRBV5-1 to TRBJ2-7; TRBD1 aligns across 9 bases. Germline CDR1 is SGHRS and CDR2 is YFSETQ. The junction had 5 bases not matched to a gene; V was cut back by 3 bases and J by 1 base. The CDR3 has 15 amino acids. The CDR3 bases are TGCGCCAGCAGCTCTGGACAGGGGTTATCCTACGAGCAGTACTTC. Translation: CASSSGQGLSYEQYF.

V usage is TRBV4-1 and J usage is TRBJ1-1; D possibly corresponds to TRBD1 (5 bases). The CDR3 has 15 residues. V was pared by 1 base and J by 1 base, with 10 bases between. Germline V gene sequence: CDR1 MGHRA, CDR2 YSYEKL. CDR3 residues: CASSQGRGPNTEAFF. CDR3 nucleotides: TGCGCCAGCAGCCAAGGACGGGGCCCGAACACTGAAGCTTTCTTT.

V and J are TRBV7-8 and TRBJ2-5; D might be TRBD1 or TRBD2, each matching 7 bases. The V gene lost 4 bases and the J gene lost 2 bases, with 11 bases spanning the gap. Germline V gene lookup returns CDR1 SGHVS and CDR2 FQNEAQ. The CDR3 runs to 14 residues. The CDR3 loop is CASSYQGGQETQYF. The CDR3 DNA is TGTGCCAGCAGCTACCAGGGGGGGCAAGAGACCCAGTACTTC.

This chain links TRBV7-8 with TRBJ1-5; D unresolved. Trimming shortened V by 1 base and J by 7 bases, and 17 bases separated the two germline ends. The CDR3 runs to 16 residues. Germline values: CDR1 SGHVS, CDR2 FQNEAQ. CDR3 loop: CASSLVGRHLGQPQHF. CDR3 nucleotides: TGTGCCAGCAGCTTAGTTGGCCGACATCTGGGGCAGCCCCAGCATTTT.

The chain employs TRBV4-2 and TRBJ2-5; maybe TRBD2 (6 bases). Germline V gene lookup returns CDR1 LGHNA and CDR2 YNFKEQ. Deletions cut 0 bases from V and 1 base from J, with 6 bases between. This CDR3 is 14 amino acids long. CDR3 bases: TGTGCCAGCAGCCAAGATAGCGGCCAAGAGACCCAGTACTTC. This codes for CASSQDSGQETQYF.

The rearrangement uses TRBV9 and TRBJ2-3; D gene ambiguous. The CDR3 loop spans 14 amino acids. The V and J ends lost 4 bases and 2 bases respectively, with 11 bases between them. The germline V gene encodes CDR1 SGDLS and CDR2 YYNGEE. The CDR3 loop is CASSLQAPTDTQYF. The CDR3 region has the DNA TGTGCCAGCAGCCTACAAGCCCCCACAGATACGCAGTATTTT.

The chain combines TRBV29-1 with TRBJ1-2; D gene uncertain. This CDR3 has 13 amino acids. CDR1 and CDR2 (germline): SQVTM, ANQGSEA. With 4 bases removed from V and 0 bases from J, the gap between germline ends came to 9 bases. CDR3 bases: TGCAGCGTTGGGACTGGCACTAACTATGGCTACACCTTC. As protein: CSVGTGTNYGYTF.

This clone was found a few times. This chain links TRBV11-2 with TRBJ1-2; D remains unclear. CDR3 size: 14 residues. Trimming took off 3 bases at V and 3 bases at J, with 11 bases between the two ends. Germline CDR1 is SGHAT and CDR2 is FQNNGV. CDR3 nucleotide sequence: TGTGCCAGCAGCTTTGTCGAGGGTGACTATGGCTACACCTTC. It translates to CASSFVEGDYGYTF.

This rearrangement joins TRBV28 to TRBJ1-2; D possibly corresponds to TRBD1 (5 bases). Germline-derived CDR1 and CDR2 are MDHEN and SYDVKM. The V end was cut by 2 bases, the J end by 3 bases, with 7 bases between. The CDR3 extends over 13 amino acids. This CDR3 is CASSLMTDYGYTF. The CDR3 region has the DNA TGTGCCAGCAGTTTAATGACAGACTATGGCTACACCTTC.

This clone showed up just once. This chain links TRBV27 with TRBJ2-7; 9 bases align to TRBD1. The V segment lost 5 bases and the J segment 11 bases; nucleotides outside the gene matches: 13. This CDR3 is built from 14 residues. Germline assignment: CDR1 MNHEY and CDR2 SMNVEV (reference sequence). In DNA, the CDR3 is TGTGCCAGCAGTCCCGGCGGGACAGGGAGGTTTGAGTACTTC. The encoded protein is CASSPGGTGRFEYF.

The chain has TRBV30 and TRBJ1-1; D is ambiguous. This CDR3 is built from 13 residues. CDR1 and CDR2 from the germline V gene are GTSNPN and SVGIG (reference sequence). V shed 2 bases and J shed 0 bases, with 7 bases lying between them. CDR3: CAWSRQLNTEAFF. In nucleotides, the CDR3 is TGTGCCTGGAGTAGGCAGTTGAACACTGAAGCTTTCTTT. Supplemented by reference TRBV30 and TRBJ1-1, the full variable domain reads SQTIHQWPATLVQPVGSPLSLECTVEGTSNPNLYWYRQAAGRGLQLLFYSVGIGQISSEVPQNLSASRPQDRQFILSSKKLLLSDSGFYLCAWSRQLNTEAFFGQGTRLTVV.

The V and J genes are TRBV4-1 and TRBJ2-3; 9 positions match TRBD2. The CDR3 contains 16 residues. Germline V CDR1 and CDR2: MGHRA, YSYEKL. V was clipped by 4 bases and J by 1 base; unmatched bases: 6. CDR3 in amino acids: CASSRNSGGGTDTQYF. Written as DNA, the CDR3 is TGCGCCAGCAGCCGTAATAGCGGGGGAGGCACAGATACGCAGTATTTT.

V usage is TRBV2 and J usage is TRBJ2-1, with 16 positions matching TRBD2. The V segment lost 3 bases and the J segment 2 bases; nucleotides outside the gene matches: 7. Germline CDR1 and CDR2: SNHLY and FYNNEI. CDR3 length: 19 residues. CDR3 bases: TGTGCCAGCAGTGAGGGACTAGCGGGAGGGCCTATGGCCTACAATGAGCAGTTCTTC. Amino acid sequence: CASSEGLAGGPMAYNEQFF.

The CDR3 protein is CASRTGIRTTEAFF. The DNA for the CDR3 is TGTGCCAGTAGGACAGGGATTAGAACAACTGAAGCTTTCTTT. This sequence joins TRBV19 and TRBJ1-1; 7 bases are a match to TRBD1. This CDR3 region has 14 residues. Germline CDR1 LNHDA, CDR2 SQIVND (reference sequence). The V segment lost 6 bases and the J segment 5 bases; nucleotides outside the gene matches: 9.

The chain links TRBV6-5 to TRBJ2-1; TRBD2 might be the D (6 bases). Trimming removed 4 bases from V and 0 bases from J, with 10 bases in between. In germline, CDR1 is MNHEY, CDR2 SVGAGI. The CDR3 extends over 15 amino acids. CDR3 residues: CASSSPGGSYNEQFF. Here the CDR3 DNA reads TGTGCCAGCAGTTCCCCCGGGGGCTCCTACAATGAGCAGTTCTTC.

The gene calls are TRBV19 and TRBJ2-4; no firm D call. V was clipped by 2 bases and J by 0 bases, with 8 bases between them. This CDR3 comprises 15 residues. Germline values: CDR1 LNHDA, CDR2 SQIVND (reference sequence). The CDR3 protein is CASSIQEIAKNIQYF. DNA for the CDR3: TGTGCCAGTAGTATACAGGAAATAGCCAAAAACATTCAGTACTTC.

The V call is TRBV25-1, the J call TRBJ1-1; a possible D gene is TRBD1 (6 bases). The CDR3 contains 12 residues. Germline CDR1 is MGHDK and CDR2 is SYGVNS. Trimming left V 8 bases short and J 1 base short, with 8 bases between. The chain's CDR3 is CASGGRNTEAFF. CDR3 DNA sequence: TGTGCCAGCGGGGGGCGGAACACTGAAGCTTTCTTT.

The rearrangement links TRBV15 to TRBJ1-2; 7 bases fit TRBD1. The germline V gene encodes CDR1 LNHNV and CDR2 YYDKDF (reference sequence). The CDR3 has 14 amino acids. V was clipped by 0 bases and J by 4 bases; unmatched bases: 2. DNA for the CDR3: TGTGCCACCAGCAGAGAACAGGGGATCTATGGCTACACCTTC. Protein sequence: CATSREQGIYGYTF.

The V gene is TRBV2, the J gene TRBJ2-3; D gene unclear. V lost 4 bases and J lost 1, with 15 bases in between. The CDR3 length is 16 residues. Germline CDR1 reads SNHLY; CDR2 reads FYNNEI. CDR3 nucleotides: TGTGCCAGCAGTGGCCTCCGAAGGAGCGGCACAGATACGCAGTATTTT. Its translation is CASSGLRRSGTDTQYF.

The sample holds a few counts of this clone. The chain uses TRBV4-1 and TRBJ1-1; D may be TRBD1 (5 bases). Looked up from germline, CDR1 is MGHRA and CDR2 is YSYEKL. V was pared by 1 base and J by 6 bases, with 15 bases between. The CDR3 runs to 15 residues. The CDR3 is CASSQVQEGPPEAFF. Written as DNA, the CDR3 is TGCGCCAGCAGCCAAGTACAGGAGGGTCCTCCTGAAGCTTTCTTT.

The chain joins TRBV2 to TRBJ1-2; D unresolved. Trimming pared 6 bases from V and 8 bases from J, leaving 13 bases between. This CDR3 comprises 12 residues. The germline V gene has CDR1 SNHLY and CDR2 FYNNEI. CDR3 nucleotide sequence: TGTGCCAGCAGGCTAGGTAGCACGGGCTACACCTTC. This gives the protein CASRLGSTGYTF.

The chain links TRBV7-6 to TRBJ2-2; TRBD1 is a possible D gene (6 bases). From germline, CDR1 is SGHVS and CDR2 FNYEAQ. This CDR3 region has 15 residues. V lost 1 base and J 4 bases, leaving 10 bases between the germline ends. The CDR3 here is CASSLVQGFTGELFF. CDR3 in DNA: TGTGCCAGCAGCTTAGTACAGGGTTTCACCGGGGAGCTGTTTTTT.

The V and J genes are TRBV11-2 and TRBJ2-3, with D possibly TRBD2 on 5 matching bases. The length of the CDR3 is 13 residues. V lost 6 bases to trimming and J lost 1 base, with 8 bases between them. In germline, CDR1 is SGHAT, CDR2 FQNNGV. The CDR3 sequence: CASSGRGTDTQYF. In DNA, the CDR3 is TGTGCCAGCAGTGGGAGAGGCACAGATACGCAGTATTTT.